The 10 T cell receptor beta chains below come from one sample, sequenced in a study of blood T cell repertoires in COVID-19. Assay used: immunoSEQ multiplex PCR; TCRdb lists only in-frame clones, some missing. The table has around 300,000 clones, roughly 87% seen once; the top ten hold 1%. Sequences were obtained from peripheral blood. Every receptor here comes from a man aged 50 to 60 with active or convalescent COVID-19.

This clone came up once. V gene TRBV5-6 combines with J gene TRBJ1-4; TRBD1 agrees at 8 bases. CDR3 length equals 14 residues. V shed 2 bases and J 11 bases; nucleotides not matched to a gene: 8. Looked up from germline, CDR1 is SGHDT and CDR2 is YYEEEE. The CDR3 sequence is CASSLGTGKGKLFF. As DNA, the CDR3 is TGTGCCAGCAGCTTAGGGACAGGCAAAGGGAAACTGTTTTTT. Full variable domain (rest looked up from reference TRBV5-6 and TRBJ1-4): DAGVTQSPTHLIKTRGQQVTLRCSPKSGHDTVSWYQQALGQGPQFIFQYYEEEERQRGNFPDRFSGHQFPNYSSELNVNALLLGDSALYLCASSLGTGKGKLFFGSGTQLSVL.

The chain links TRBV9 to TRBJ1-3; 8 nucleotides align to TRBD1. V trimming: 3 bases; J trimming: 3 bases; junction bases outside the gene matches: 8. CDR3 length: 16 residues. Germline V gene lookup returns CDR1 SGDLS and CDR2 YYNGEE. CDR3 DNA: TGTGCCAGCAGCGGGACAGGGACTGTAGGTGGAAACACCATATATTTT. This codes for CASSGTGTVGGNTIYF. Drawing the rest from reference TRBV9 and TRBJ1-3, the complete variable domain is DSGVTQTPKHLITATGQRVTLRCSPRSGDLSVYWYQQSLDQGLQFLIQYYNGEERAKGNILERFSAQQFPDLHSELNLSSLELGDSALYFCASSGTGTVGGNTIYFGEGSWLTVV.

This rearrangement joins TRBV5-1 to TRBJ1-1; the match to TRBD1 covers 7 bases. Trimming at V came to 4 bases and at J to 4 bases, leaving 7 bases not matched to a gene. This CDR3 has 14 amino acids. CDR1 and CDR2 (germline): SGHRS, YFSETQ. The DNA of the CDR3 is TGCGCCAGCAGCCGCAGGGGGGACAGCACTGAAGCTTTCTTT. Translation gives CASSRRGDSTEAFF.

This clone appeared once. The V gene is TRBV7-6, the J gene TRBJ2-3; TRBD1 agrees at 9 bases. Germline V gives CDR1 SGHVS, CDR2 FNYEAQ. V was pared by 2 bases and J by 3 bases, with 6 bases of the junction left unmatched. The CDR3 consists of 16 residues. The CDR3 region is CASSLLDRGVTDTQYF. The CDR3, as DNA: TGTGCCAGCAGCTTACTCGACAGGGGGGTGACAGATACGCAGTATTTT.

J is TRBJ1-4 and V is TRBV9; D is unclear. Per germline, CDR1 SGDLS and CDR2 YYNGEE. Trimming removed 3 bases at V and 0 bases at J, with 6 bases between. The CDR3 totals 14 residues. In nucleotides, the CDR3 is TGTGCCAGCAGCGCCTATGCAACTAATGAAAAACTGTTTTTT. Its protein is CASSAYATNEKLFF.

V usage is TRBV28 and J usage is TRBJ2-3, with D possibly matching TRBD1 (6 bases). V was trimmed by 5 bases and J by 4 bases, leaving 13 bases between them. The CDR3 runs to 14 residues. Per the germline V gene, CDR1 is MDHEN and CDR2 is SYDVKM. This chain's CDR3 is CASSQGPLADTQYF. CDR3 coding DNA: TGTGCCAGCAGTCAGGGGCCCCTAGCAGATACGCAGTATTTT.

This clone is a singleton in its sample. The chain uses TRBV7-8 and TRBJ2-2, with TRBD1 matching over 8 bases. Unmatched junction bases numbered 12, after V lost 10 bases and J lost 5 bases. Germline loops: CDR1 SGHVS, CDR2 FQNEAQ. The CDR3 runs 15 residues. CDR3: CATDDRGGRTGELFF. CDR3 nucleotide sequence: TGTGCCACCGATGACAGGGGAGGAAGAACCGGGGAGCTGTTTTTT.

This clone has only one observation. The chain couples TRBV24-1 to TRBJ2-5, with D hard to call. The CDR3 loop spans 16 amino acids. Germline CDR1 and CDR2: KGHDR and SFDVKD. V lost 5 bases and J lost 5, with 20 bases in between. The DNA of the CDR3 is TGTGCCACCAGTGGCGGTAGAGTGGGTGATAGGGAGACCCAGTACTTC. As protein: CATSGGRVGDRETQYF.

This clone was detected a few times. V gene TRBV4-2 combines with J gene TRBJ2-2; 10 positions agree with TRBD2. Germline V gene sequence: CDR1 LGHNA, CDR2 YNFKEQ. Germline trimming cut 0 bases from V and 4 bases from J; bases unmatched to any gene: 8. There are 18 residues in the CDR3. The CDR3 sequence is CASSQDSTSGAGTGELFF. CDR3 coding DNA: TGTGCCAGCAGCCAAGATAGCACTAGCGGGGCGGGCACCGGGGAGCTGTTTTTT.

This rearrangement joins TRBV5-8 to TRBJ2-7; no reliable D call. V lost 0 bases, J lost 6 bases, and 7 bases lay in between. The germline V gene encodes CDR1 SGHTS and CDR2 YDEGEE. The CDR3 has 12 amino acids. CDR3 sequence reads: CASSLARVEQYF. The CDR3 DNA sequence: TGTGCCAGCAGCTTGGCTCGCGTCGAGCAGTACTTC.